Presented here are 26 T cell receptor beta chains from one specimen sequenced in a study of OX40 agonist ivuxolimab in advanced cancers. The repertoire was sequenced with immunoSEQ multiplex PCR; TCRdb's copy has only in-frame clones and lacks some. The table has 65,000 to 80,000 clones, approximately 92% seen once; the top ten hold 0.45% to 0.65%. The starting material was CD4+ or CD8+ T cells sorted from blood, obtained in a trial of the OX40 agonist ivuxolimab. The receptors here all came from an adult with an advanced solid tumor such as melanoma, head and neck, liver or kidney cancer.

The chain carries TRBV18 and TRBJ2-5; 13 positions match TRBD2. CDR1 KGHSH and CDR2 LQKENI come from the germline V gene. The V segment lost 3 bases and the J segment 5 bases; nucleotides outside the gene matches: 6. The CDR3 length is 16 residues. The CDR3 reads CASSPRTSGSVETQYF. The CDR3 DNA follows: TGTGCCAGCTCACCCCGGACTAGCGGGAGTGTGGAGACCCAGTACTTC. Supplemented by reference TRBV18 and TRBJ2-5, the full variable domain reads NAGVMQNPRHLVRRRGQEARLRCSPMKGHSHVYWYRQLPEEGLKFMVYLQKENIIDESGMPKERFSAEFPKEGPSILRIQQVVRGDSAAYFCASSPRTSGSVETQYFGPGTRLLVL.

This chain connects TRBV5-1 to TRBJ2-7, with TRBD1 as a possible D gene (6 bases). Trimming cost V 5 bases and J 5 bases, with 23 bases left between them. Germline V CDR1 and CDR2: SGHRS, YFSETQ. The CDR3 length is 16 residues. CDR3 amino acids: CASSVGASTPLDEQYF. The CDR3 nucleotides are TGCGCCAGCAGTGTGGGGGCCTCTACCCCCCTCGACGAGCAGTACTTC.

The chain combines TRBV5-1 with TRBJ2-5, with D tentatively TRBD2 (6 bases). The CDR3 spans 16 residues. Trimming took 2 bases from V and 5 from J, leaving 19 bases between them. CDR1 SGHRS and CDR2 YFSETQ come from the germline V gene. The CDR3 region has the DNA TGCGCCAGCAGCTTCGTGGCTGGCGGGGACTGGGAGACCCAGTACTTC. Residues: CASSFVAGGDWETQYF.

This chain joins TRBV5-1 and TRBJ1-1, with 8 bases identical to TRBD1. Germline V lookup: CDR1 SGHRS, CDR2 YFSETQ. This CDR3 is 14 amino acids long. V lost 4 bases, J lost 1 base, and 3 bases stayed unmatched. The CDR3 reads CASSTGTGNTEAFF. The CDR3, as DNA: TGCGCCAGCAGCACTGGGACAGGGAACACTGAAGCTTTCTTT.

Comments on this clone: The junction differs from germline at one of its ends, possibly a read error. The chain joins TRBV7-7 to TRBJ2-7; 7 bases agree with TRBD2. The CDR3 covers 15 residues. CDR1 and CDR2 (germline): SSHAT, FNYEAQ (reference sequence). Here the CDR3 DNA reads TGTGCTAGCAGCCTGGGGGGGAGGGGCTCCTACGAGCAGTACTTC. The encoded protein is CASSLGGRGSYEQYF.

The chain employs TRBV4-1 and TRBJ2-3; 10 positions agree with TRBD2. V shed 2 bases and J 5 bases; nucleotides not matched to a gene: 7. The CDR3 spans 16 residues. Germline V gene data show CDR1 as MGHRA and CDR2 as YSYEKL. The CDR3 DNA is TGCGCCAGCAGCCAACCAACTAGCGGGATAAAAGATACGCAGTATTTT. Amino acid sequence: CASSQPTSGIKDTQYF.

The chain uses TRBV7-5 and TRBJ2-2. TRBV7-5 is shown as a pseudogene. The CDR3 is 12 residues long. CDR3 nucleotide sequence: TGTGCCAGACCCCGATGGGTCGGGGAGCTGTTTTTT. Protein product: CARPRWVGELFF.

The chain couples TRBV19 to TRBJ2-1; D is unresolved. CDR3 length equals 12 residues. Trimming shortened V by 2 bases and J by 9 bases, and 8 bases separated the two germline ends. Germline lookup yields CDR1 LNHDA and CDR2 SQIVND (reference sequence). This chain's CDR3 is CASSISRTEQFF. The CDR3 coding sequence is TGTGCCAGTAGTATATCCAGAACTGAGCAGTTCTTC.

The J gene is TRBJ2-2, the V gene TRBV7-3; 7 bases match TRBD2. This CDR3 region has 16 residues. The germline gives CDR1 SGHTA, CDR2 FQGTGA. Trimming cost V 4 bases and J 3 bases; bases outside gene matches: 8. The CDR3 DNA is TGTGCCAGCAGCTCAAGGGGCGGGAGCGACACCGGGGAGCTGTTTTTT. Its protein is CASSSRGGSDTGELFF.

The chain has TRBV4-2 and TRBJ1-6; 7 nucleotides agree with TRBD1. V trimming: 4 bases; J trimming: 6 bases; junction bases outside the gene matches: 6. This CDR3 is built from 15 residues. Germline values: CDR1 LGHNA, CDR2 YNFKEQ. As DNA, the CDR3 is TGTGCCAGCAGCCGCGGACAGGCTAGTAATTCACCCCTCCACTTT. Its protein product is CASSRGQASNSPLHF.

The chain recombines TRBV5-1 with TRBJ1-2; TRBD1 aligns across 8 bases. This CDR3 region has 16 residues. The V gene end was trimmed by 4 bases and the J gene end by 1 base; junction bases not matched to a gene: 9. Germline assignment: CDR1 SGHRS and CDR2 YFSETQ. The CDR3 here is CASSPGTGHLNYGYTF. CDR3 DNA sequence: TGCGCCAGCAGCCCCGGGACAGGCCATCTTAACTATGGCTACACCTTC.

V is TRBV6-5 and J is TRBJ2-5, with TRBD1 matching 10 bases. The CDR3 has 15 residues. The trim removed 6 bases at V and 3 bases at J, leaving 7 bases unmatched. The germline gives CDR1 MNHEY, CDR2 SVGAGI. The CDR3 DNA sequence: TGTGCCAGCAGCAGAGACAGGGGGCAAGAAGAGACCCAGTACTTC. Protein: CASSRDRGQEETQYF.

The chain recombines TRBV18 with TRBJ2-7; 8 nucleotides match TRBD2. Germline V gene data show CDR1 as KGHSH and CDR2 as LQKENI. V lost 3 bases to trimming and J lost 5 bases; unmatched junction nucleotides: 6. CDR3 length equals 14 residues. The CDR3 sequence is CASSPETSAHEQYF. The CDR3 DNA is TGTGCCAGCTCACCGGAGACTAGCGCCCACGAGCAGTACTTC.

This clone was counted only a few times. V is TRBV7-2 and J is TRBJ1-2, with TRBD1 matching 11 bases. Germline V CDR1 and CDR2: SGHTA, FQGNSA. The CDR3 has 13 residues. The trim removed 6 bases at V and 7 bases at J, leaving 4 bases unmatched. The CDR3 DNA sequence: TGTGCCAGCAGGGTGGGACAGGGGGTTGGCTACACCTTC. This translates into CASRVGQGVGYTF.

This rearrangement joins TRBV10-3 to TRBJ2-5, with 12 bases identical to TRBD2. CDR1 is ENHRY, CDR2 SYGVKD, per germline. V trimming: 3 bases; J trimming: 2 bases; junction bases outside the gene matches: 4. The CDR3 is made up of 16 amino acids. In nucleotides, the CDR3 is TGTGCCATCAGTGACGGACTAGCGGGAAATCAAGAGACCCAGTACTTC. Translation: CAISDGLAGNQETQYF.

This clone was seen a single time. For the CDR3, the DNA is TGTGCCAGCAGCTTAAACCCCGTGTTAGCGGGAGGGGGGACCGGGGAGCTGTTTTTT. This sequence encodes CASSLNPVLAGGGTGELFF. The rearrangement links TRBV7-3 to TRBJ2-2; 11 positions match TRBD2. Trimming took 1 base from V and 5 from J; bases not matched to a gene: 12. Per the germline V gene, CDR1 is SGHTA and CDR2 is FQGTGA. This CDR3 has 19 amino acids.

This clone turned up a few times. This chain joins TRBV28 and TRBJ2-2, with 7 bases identical to TRBD2. The V gene end was trimmed by 6 bases and the J gene end by 4 bases; junction bases not matched to a gene: 11. Per the germline V gene, CDR1 is MDHEN and CDR2 is SYDVKM. The CDR3 runs to 16 residues. In nucleotides, the CDR3 is TGTGCCAGCAGGAAGAGATTCTGGGGGGGCACCGGGGAGCTGTTTTTT. Protein product: CASRKRFWGGTGELFF.

This rearrangement joins TRBV5-4 to TRBJ1-2; weak D call: TRBD1 (6 bases). V was trimmed by 4 bases and J by 1 base, leaving 17 bases between them. The length of the CDR3 is 16 residues. Germline V gives CDR1 SGHNT, CDR2 YYREEE (reference sequence). CDR3: CASSPGQLRSNYGYTF. CDR3 DNA: TGTGCCAGCAGCCCAGGACAGCTCCGAAGTAACTATGGCTACACCTTC. Based on the CDR3 plus reference TRBV5-4 and TRBJ1-2, the full variable domain is ETGVTQSPTHLIKTRGQQVTLRCSSQSGHNTVSWYQQALGQGPQFIFQYYREEENGRGNFPPRFSGLQFPNYSSELNVNALELDDSALYLCASSPGQLRSNYGYTFGSGTRLTVV.

The genes are TRBV5-1 and TRBJ1-2; 8 nucleotides line up with TRBD1. Germline-derived CDR1 and CDR2 are SGHRS and YFSETQ. The CDR3 length is 15 residues. V trimming: 4 bases; J trimming: 2 bases; junction bases outside the gene matches: 7. CDR3 amino acids: CASSLTTGENYGYTF. CDR3 nucleotide sequence: TGCGCCAGCAGCCTTACGACAGGGGAAAACTATGGCTACACCTTC.

In its sample, this clone was seen once. The chain recombines TRBV7-9 with TRBJ2-3; D call uncertain. CDR1 is SEHNR and CDR2 is FQNEAQ in the germline V gene (reference sequence). V lost 4 bases and J 2 bases, leaving 4 bases between the germline ends. The CDR3 loop spans 12 amino acids. Here the CDR3 DNA reads TGTGCCAGCAGCTCAGTCACAGATACGCAGTATTTT. Translated: CASSSVTDTQYF.

V and J are TRBV5-1 and TRBJ1-1; D might be TRBD1 (6 bases). V lost 3 bases, J lost 1 base, and 10 bases lay in between. This CDR3 is built from 14 residues. Germline values: CDR1 SGHRS, CDR2 YFSETQ. The CDR3 DNA reads as TGCGCCAGCAGCTCACTACAGGGGAACACTGAAGCTTTCTTT. This sequence encodes CASSSLQGNTEAFF.

CDR3 protein: CASSGRDSQLNTGELFF. In nucleotides, the CDR3 is TGCGCCAGCAGCGGACGGGACTCTCAGTTGAACACCGGGGAGCTGTTTTTT. The gene calls are TRBV5-1 and TRBJ2-2; D might be TRBD2 (6 bases). CDR3 length equals 17 residues. Trimming stripped 4 bases from V and 1 base from J, with 17 bases between. CDR1 and CDR2 (germline): SGHRS, YFSETQ.

V gene TRBV7-2 combines with J gene TRBJ1-5; 8 bases match TRBD1. The CDR3 has 15 amino acids. The germline V gene has CDR1 SGHTA and CDR2 FQGNSA. V shed 5 bases and J 7 bases; nucleotides not matched to a gene: 10. CDR3 nucleotide sequence: TGTGCCAGCAGCGATCGGACAGGGCGGGGACAGCCCCAGCATTTT. It yields the protein CASSDRTGRGQPQHF.

The gene calls are TRBV20-1 and TRBJ2-1; D call uncertain. Germline CDR1 and CDR2: DFQATT and SNEGSKA (reference sequence). Trimming left V 7 bases short and J 6 bases short, with 7 bases between. CDR3 length equals 10 residues. As DNA, the CDR3 is TGCAGTGGTGGCCTCAATGAGCAGTTCTTC. Translation gives CSGGLNEQFF.

This chain uses TRBV11-3 with TRBJ1-2; maybe TRBD1 (5 bases). V was pared by 5 bases and J by 6 bases, with 19 bases between. The CDR3 spans 15 residues. Germline CDR1 and CDR2: SGHNT and YENEEA. CDR3 amino acids: CASSQTSPGYNGYTF. The CDR3 DNA reads TGTGCCAGCAGCCAGACCTCGCCAGGGTATAATGGCTACACCTTC. Full variable domain (outside the CDR3, taken from reference TRBV11-3 and TRBJ1-2): EAGVVQSPRYKIIEKKQPVAFWCNPISGHNTLYWYLQNLGQGPELLIRYENEEAVDDSQLPKDRFSAERLKGVDSTLKIQPAELGDSAVYLCASSQTSPGYNGYTFGSGTRLTVV.

This chain connects TRBV5-8 to TRBJ2-3; perhaps TRBD1 as D (5 bases). Trimming left V 6 bases short and J 1 base short, with 15 bases between. CDR3 length equals 15 residues. Germline values: CDR1 SGHTS, CDR2 YDEGEE. In nucleotides, the CDR3 is TGTGCCAGCATCGCCTGGGGCAGGGGCACAGATACGCAGTATTTT. It is translated as CASIAWGRGTDTQYF.